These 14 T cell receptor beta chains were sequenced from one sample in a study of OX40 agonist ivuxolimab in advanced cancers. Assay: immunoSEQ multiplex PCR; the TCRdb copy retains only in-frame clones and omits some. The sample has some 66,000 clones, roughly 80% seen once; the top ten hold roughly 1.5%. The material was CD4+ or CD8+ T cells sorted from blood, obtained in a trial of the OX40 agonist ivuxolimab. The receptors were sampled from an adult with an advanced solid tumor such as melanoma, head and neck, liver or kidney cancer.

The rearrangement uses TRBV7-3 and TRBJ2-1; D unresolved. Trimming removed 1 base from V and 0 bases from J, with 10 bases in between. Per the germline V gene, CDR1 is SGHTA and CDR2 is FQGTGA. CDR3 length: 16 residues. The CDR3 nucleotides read TGTGCCAGCAGCTTAATAGCAGGTATCTCCTACAATGAGCAGTTCTTC. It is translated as CASSLIAGISYNEQFF.

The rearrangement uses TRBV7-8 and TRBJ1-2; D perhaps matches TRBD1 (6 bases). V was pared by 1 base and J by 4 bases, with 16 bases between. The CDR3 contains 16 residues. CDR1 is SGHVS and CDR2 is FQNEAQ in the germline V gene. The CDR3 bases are TGTGCCAGCAGCTTAGATTCGGCAGGGACAACCTATGGCTACACCTTC. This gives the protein CASSLDSAGTTYGYTF. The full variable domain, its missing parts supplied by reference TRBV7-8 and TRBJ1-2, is GAGVSQSPRYKVAKRGQDVALRCDPISGHVSLFWYQQALGQGPEFLTYFQNEAQLDKSGLPSDRFFAERPEGSVSTLKIQRTQQEDSAVYLCASSLDSAGTTYGYTFGSGTRLTVV.

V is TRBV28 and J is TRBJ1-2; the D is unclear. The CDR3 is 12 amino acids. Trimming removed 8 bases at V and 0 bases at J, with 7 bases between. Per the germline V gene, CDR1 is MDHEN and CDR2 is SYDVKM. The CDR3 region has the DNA TGTGCCAGCGAACAGACTAACTATGGCTACACCTTC. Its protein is CASEQTNYGYTF.

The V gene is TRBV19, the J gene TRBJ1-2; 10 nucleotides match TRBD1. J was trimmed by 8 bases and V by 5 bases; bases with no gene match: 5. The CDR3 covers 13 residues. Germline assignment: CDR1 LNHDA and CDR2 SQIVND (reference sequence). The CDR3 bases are TGTGCCAGTAGTGACAGGGGGCGTCGGGGCTACACCTTC. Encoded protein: CASSDRGRRGYTF.

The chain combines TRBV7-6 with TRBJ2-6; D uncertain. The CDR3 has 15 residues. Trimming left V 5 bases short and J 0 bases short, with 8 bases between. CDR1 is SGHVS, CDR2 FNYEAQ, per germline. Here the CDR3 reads CASSPTPSGANVLTF. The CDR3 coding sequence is TGTGCCAGCAGCCCAACCCCCTCTGGGGCCAACGTCCTGACTTTC.

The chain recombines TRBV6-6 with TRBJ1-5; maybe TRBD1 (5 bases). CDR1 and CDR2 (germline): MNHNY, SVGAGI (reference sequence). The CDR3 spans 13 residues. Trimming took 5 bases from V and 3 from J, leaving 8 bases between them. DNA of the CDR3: TGTGCCAGCAGTAGACAGCCCAATCAGCCCCAGCATTTT. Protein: CASSRQPNQPQHF.

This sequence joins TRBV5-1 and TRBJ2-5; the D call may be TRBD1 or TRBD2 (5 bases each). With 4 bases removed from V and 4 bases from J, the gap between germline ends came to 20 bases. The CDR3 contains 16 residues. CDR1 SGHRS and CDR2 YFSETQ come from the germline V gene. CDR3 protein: CASSPGTSYAPETQYF. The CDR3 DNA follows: TGCGCCAGCAGCCCAGGGACCTCCTATGCCCCAGAGACCCAGTACTTC.

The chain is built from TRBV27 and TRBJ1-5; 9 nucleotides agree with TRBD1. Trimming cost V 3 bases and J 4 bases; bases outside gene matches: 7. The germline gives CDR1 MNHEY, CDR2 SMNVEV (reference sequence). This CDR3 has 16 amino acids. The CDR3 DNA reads TGTGCCAGCAGTTTTTCTACAGGGGGCGGAAATCAGCCCCAGCATTTT. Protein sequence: CASSFSTGGGNQPQHF.

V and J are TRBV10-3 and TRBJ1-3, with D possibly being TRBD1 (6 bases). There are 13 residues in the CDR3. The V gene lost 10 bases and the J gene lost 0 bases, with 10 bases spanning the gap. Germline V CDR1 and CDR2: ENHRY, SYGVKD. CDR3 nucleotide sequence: TGTGCCACCGCGACAGGCTCTGGAAACACCATATATTTT. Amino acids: CATATGSGNTIYF.

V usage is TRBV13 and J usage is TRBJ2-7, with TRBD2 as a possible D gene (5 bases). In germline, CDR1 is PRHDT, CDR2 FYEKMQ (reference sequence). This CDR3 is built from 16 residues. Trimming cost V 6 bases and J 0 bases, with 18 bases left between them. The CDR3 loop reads CASSTPRGRGSYEQYF. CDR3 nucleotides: TGTGCCAGCAGTACCCCCCGTGGGAGAGGCTCCTACGAGCAGTACTTC.

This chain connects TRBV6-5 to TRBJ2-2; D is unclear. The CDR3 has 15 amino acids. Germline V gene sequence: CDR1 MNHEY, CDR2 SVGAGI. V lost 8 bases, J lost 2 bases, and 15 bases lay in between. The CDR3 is CASGRTDINTGELFF. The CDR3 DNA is TGTGCCAGCGGGCGGACGGATATTAACACCGGGGAGCTGTTTTTT.

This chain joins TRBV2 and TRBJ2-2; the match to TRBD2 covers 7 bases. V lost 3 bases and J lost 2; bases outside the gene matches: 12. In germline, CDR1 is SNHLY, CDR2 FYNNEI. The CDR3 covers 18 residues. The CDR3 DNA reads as TGTGCCAGCAGTGATGGGCTAGCGGCCAGAGGTAACACCGGGGAGCTGTTTTTT. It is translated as CASSDGLAARGNTGELFF.

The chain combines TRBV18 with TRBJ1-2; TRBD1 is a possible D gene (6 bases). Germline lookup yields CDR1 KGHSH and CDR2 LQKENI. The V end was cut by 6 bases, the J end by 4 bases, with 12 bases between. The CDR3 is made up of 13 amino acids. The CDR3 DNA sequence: TGTGCCAGCTCTCAAGGACAGTTCTATGGCTACACCTTC. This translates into CASSQGQFYGYTF. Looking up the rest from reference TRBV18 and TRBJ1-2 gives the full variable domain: NAGVMQNPRHLVRRRGQEARLRCSPMKGHSHVYWYRQLPEEGLKFMVYLQKENIIDESGMPKERFSAEFPKEGPSILRIQQVVRGDSAAYFCASSQGQFYGYTFGSGTRLTVV.

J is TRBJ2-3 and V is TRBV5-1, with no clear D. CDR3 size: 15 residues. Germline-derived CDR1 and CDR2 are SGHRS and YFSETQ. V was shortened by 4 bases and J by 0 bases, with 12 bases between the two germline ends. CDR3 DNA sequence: TGCGCCAGCAGCCCCGGTTCCACTAGCACAGATACGCAGTATTTT. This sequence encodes CASSPGSTSTDTQYF.